The rows below give T cell receptor beta chains drawn from one sample of a study of shared clonotypes between healthy human individuals. Sequenced by immunoSEQ multiplex PCR; TCRdb stores in-frame clones only, minus some. The profile shows 550,000 to 800,000 clones, around 72% of them singletons. Sequenced sample: memory CD4+ T cells sorted from blood. The origin of the receptors is a woman aged 25 to 45 in good health. Both conserved end residues are part of each CDR3. D genes are given only for firm matches. Not every row has a clone size; where given, it reads once, few, many or a size class.

j_call: TRBJ2-1; d_call: TRBD2; clone_size: -; v_call: TRBV19; cdr3_aa: CASSIDRGVSSYNEQFF; cdr3_nt: TGTGCCAGTAGTATAGATCGGGGGGTGAGCTCCTACAATGAGCAGTTCTTC
j_call: TRBJ2-1; d_call: TRBD2; clone_size: -; v_call: TRBV7-2; cdr3_aa: CASSPTLAESSYNEQFF; cdr3_nt: TGTGCCAGCAGCCCCACTCTAGCGGAGAGCTCCTACAATGAGCAGTTCTTC
j_call: TRBJ2-3; d_call: -; clone_size: -; v_call: TRBV5-1; cdr3_aa: CASSLEGRVDVDTQYF; cdr3_nt: TGCGCCAGCAGCTTGGAAGGCAGGGTGGATGTAGATACGCAGTATTTT
j_call: TRBJ2-5; d_call: -; clone_size: -; v_call: TRBV5-1; cdr3_aa: CASALKETQYF; cdr3_nt: TGCGCCAGCGCCCTCAAAGAGACCCAGTACTTC
j_call: TRBJ2-1; d_call: TRBD2; clone_size: -; v_call: TRBV27; cdr3_aa: CASSLSVLAGYNEQFF; cdr3_nt: TGTGCCAGCAGTTTATCGGTACTAGCGGGGTACAATGAGCAGTTCTTC
j_call: TRBJ1-5; d_call: -; clone_size: -; v_call: TRBV28; cdr3_aa: CASRKGRRRRDDKQPQHF; cdr3_nt: TGTGCCAGCAGAAAGGGGAGGCGGAGGAGGGATGACAAACAGCCCCAGCATTTT
j_call: TRBJ1-1; d_call: -; clone_size: -; v_call: TRBV7-8; cdr3_aa: CASSWSGVHTEAFF; cdr3_nt: TGTGCCAGCAGCTGGTCGGGGGTTCACACTGAAGCTTTCTTT
j_call: TRBJ2-2; d_call: -; clone_size: -; v_call: TRBV7-9; cdr3_aa: CAVDYAVDGELFF; cdr3_nt: TGTGCAGTCGACTATGCCGTGGACGGGGAGCTGTTTTTT
j_call: TRBJ2-3; d_call: -; clone_size: -; v_call: TRBV14; cdr3_aa: CASSQVSGHRRDTQYF; cdr3_nt: TGTGCCAGCAGCCAAGTATCAGGACACAGGAGGGATACGCAGTATTTT
j_call: TRBJ2-1; d_call: -; clone_size: -; v_call: TRBV5-1; cdr3_aa: CASSLDGVSNEQFF; cdr3_nt: TGCGCCAGCAGCTTGGACGGGGTTAGCAATGAGCAGTTCTTC
j_call: TRBJ1-5; d_call: -; clone_size: -; v_call: TRBV7-9; cdr3_aa: CASSRGPTWPQHF; cdr3_nt: TGTGCCAGCAGCAGAGGACCGACTTGGCCCCAGCATTTT
j_call: TRBJ2-3; d_call: TRBD1; clone_size: few; v_call: TRBV28; cdr3_aa: CATLPLDRGFQTDTQYF; cdr3_nt: TGTGCCACCCTTCCCCTTGACAGGGGATTTCAGACAGATACGCAGTATTTT
j_call: TRBJ2-3; d_call: -; clone_size: once; v_call: TRBV21-1; cdr3_aa: CASSPMTGLAARVSTDTQYF; cdr3_nt: TGTGCCAGCAGCCCGATGACAGGATTGGCGGCGCGAGTTAGCACAGATACGCAGTATTTT
j_call: TRBJ1-5; d_call: -; clone_size: -; v_call: TRBV5-1; cdr3_aa: CASSISGRNQPQHF; cdr3_nt: TGCGCCAGCAGCATCTCGGGAAGAAATCAGCCCCAGCATTTT
j_call: TRBJ2-7; d_call: -; clone_size: -; v_call: TRBV28; cdr3_aa: CASSFGIPSYEQYF; cdr3_nt: TGTGCCAGCAGTTTCGGAATCCCCTCCTACGAGCAGTACTTC
j_call: TRBJ1-1; d_call: -; clone_size: -; v_call: TRBV6-5; cdr3_aa: CASSPSKGALEAFF; cdr3_nt: TGTGCCAGCAGTCCCTCGAAGGGAGCGCTTGAAGCTTTCTTT
j_call: TRBJ2-5; d_call: -; clone_size: -; v_call: TRBV5-8; cdr3_aa: CASSLFWVGSSETQYF; cdr3_nt: TGTGCCAGCAGCTTGTTTTGGGTCGGGTCTAGTGAGACCCAGTACTTC
j_call: TRBJ2-2; d_call: TRBD1; clone_size: -; v_call: TRBV5-1; cdr3_aa: CASSLGTDLTGELFF; cdr3_nt: TGCGCCAGCAGCTTAGGGACAGATCTCACCGGGGAGCTGTTTTTT
j_call: TRBJ1-4; d_call: -; clone_size: -; v_call: TRBV19; cdr3_aa: CASRAGGAGGEKLFF; cdr3_nt: TGTGCCAGTAGGGCCGGGGGAGCGGGAGGTGAAAAACTGTTTTTT
j_call: TRBJ2-7; d_call: TRBD1; clone_size: once; v_call: TRBV5-1; cdr3_aa: CASSRQGASYEQYF; cdr3_nt: TGCGCCAGCAGTAGACAGGGGGCCTCTTACGAGCAGTACTTC
j_call: TRBJ2-1; d_call: TRBD2; clone_size: few; v_call: TRBV5-4; cdr3_aa: CASELAGSYNEQFF; cdr3_nt: TGTGCCAGCGAACTAGCGGGATCCTACAATGAGCAGTTCTTC
j_call: TRBJ2-1; d_call: -; clone_size: -; v_call: TRBV4-1; cdr3_aa: CASSQRTMGLDYNEQFF; cdr3_nt: TGCGCCAGCAGCCAGAGGACTATGGGTTTGGATTACAATGAGCAGTTCTTC
j_call: TRBJ1-4; d_call: TRBD1; clone_size: -; v_call: TRBV19; cdr3_aa: CASSKTGARSPEKLFF; cdr3_nt: TGTGCCAGTAGTAAGACAGGGGCGCGGTCCCCTGAAAAACTGTTTTTT
j_call: TRBJ1-5; d_call: -; clone_size: -; v_call: TRBV5-6; cdr3_aa: CASSLVGGNQPQHF; cdr3_nt: TGTGCCAGCAGCTTGGTCGGGGGCAATCAGCCCCAGCATTTT
j_call: TRBJ2-7; d_call: TRBD2; clone_size: -; v_call: TRBV5-1; cdr3_aa: CASSVALERGTYEQYF; cdr3_nt: TGCGCCAGCAGTGTTGCCCTAGAGCGGGGGACCTACGAGCAGTACTTC
j_call: TRBJ2-5; d_call: TRBD2; clone_size: -; v_call: TRBV11-3; cdr3_aa: CASSRGLAGVKETQYF; cdr3_nt: TGTGCCAGCAGTCGTGGACTAGCGGGGGTAAAAGAGACCCAGTACTTC
j_call: TRBJ1-2; d_call: TRBD1; clone_size: -; v_call: TRBV5-4; cdr3_aa: CASSPRLGQNFYGYTF; cdr3_nt: TGTGCCAGCAGCCCACGGTTGGGACAGAATTTTTATGGCTACACCTTC
j_call: TRBJ2-7; d_call: -; clone_size: -; v_call: TRBV7-9; cdr3_aa: CASSLGRGEQYF; cdr3_nt: TGTGCCAGCAGTTTAGGAAGGGGGGAGCAGTACTTC
j_call: TRBJ2-7; d_call: TRBD1; clone_size: -; v_call: TRBV5-4; cdr3_aa: CASSHLGQGDEQYF; cdr3_nt: TGTGCCAGCAGCCACCTAGGACAGGGAGACGAGCAGTACTTC
j_call: TRBJ2-1; d_call: -; clone_size: few; v_call: TRBV7-9; cdr3_aa: CASSLAVRSYNEQFF; cdr3_nt: TGTGCCAGCAGCTTAGCGGTACGCTCCTACAATGAGCAGTTCTTC
j_call: TRBJ2-1; d_call: -; clone_size: few; v_call: TRBV28; cdr3_aa: CASSGSMYNEQFF; cdr3_nt: TGTGCCAGCAGTGGAAGCATGTACAATGAGCAGTTCTTC
j_call: TRBJ1-5; d_call: -; clone_size: -; v_call: TRBV27; cdr3_aa: CASSFSEENQPQHF; cdr3_nt: TGTGCCAGCAGTTTTTCAGAGGAAAATCAGCCCCAGCATTTT
j_call: TRBJ1-1; d_call: TRBD1; clone_size: once; v_call: TRBV10-2; cdr3_aa: CASSPPDRGLIWNTEAFF; cdr3_nt: TGCGCCAGCAGTCCTCCGGACAGGGGGCTTATATGGAACACTGAAGCTTTCTTT
j_call: TRBJ2-2; d_call: TRBD2; clone_size: few; v_call: TRBV2; cdr3_aa: CASRTGLQNTGELFF; cdr3_nt: TGTGCCAGCAGGACGGGACTACAAAACACCGGGGAGCTGTTTTTT
j_call: TRBJ2-1; d_call: -; clone_size: -; v_call: TRBV28; cdr3_aa: CASSPPGGYEQFF; cdr3_nt: TGTGCCAGCAGTCCCCCTGGGGGTTATGAGCAGTTCTTC
j_call: TRBJ2-1; d_call: -; clone_size: -; v_call: TRBV6-1; cdr3_aa: CASRDVVSSYNEQFF; cdr3_nt: TGTGCCAGCAGGGATGTGGTTAGCTCCTACAATGAGCAGTTCTTC
j_call: TRBJ2-5; d_call: -; clone_size: many; v_call: TRBV11-2; cdr3_aa: CASSLYEGLRPQETQYF; cdr3_nt: TGTGCCAGCAGCTTATATGAGGGTCTGCGCCCTCAAGAGACCCAGTACTTC
j_call: TRBJ2-7; d_call: TRBD2; clone_size: few; v_call: TRBV7-8; cdr3_aa: CASSRPSATSGTPYEQYF; cdr3_nt: TGTGCCAGCAGCCGACCCTCGGCGACTAGCGGCACCCCCTACGAGCAGTACTTC
j_call: TRBJ2-3; d_call: -; clone_size: once; v_call: TRBV11-2; cdr3_aa: CASSLDLRFQRTVTDTQYF; cdr3_nt: TGTGCCAGCAGCTTAGATCTAAGGTTCCAGCGGACTGTCACAGATACGCAGTATTTT
j_call: TRBJ1-1; d_call: -; clone_size: once; v_call: TRBV29-1; cdr3_aa: CSVEDTPTEAFF; cdr3_nt: TGCAGCGTTGAAGATACCCCCACTGAAGCTTTCTTT
j_call: TRBJ2-3; d_call: TRBD1; clone_size: -; v_call: TRBV28; cdr3_aa: CASTRRTGNTDTQYF; cdr3_nt: TGTGCCAGTACCCGCAGGACAGGGAACACAGATACGCAGTATTTT
j_call: TRBJ1-6; d_call: -; clone_size: -; v_call: TRBV6-1; cdr3_aa: CASSGPRGGADSPLHF; cdr3_nt: TGTGCCAGCAGTGGTCCTCGAGGGGGAGCCGATTCACCCCTCCACTTT
j_call: TRBJ2-2; d_call: -; clone_size: -; v_call: TRBV9; cdr3_aa: CASSVSGLYTGELFF; cdr3_nt: TGTGCCAGCAGCGTTTCGGGTTTGTACACCGGGGAGCTGTTTTTT
j_call: TRBJ2-7; d_call: -; clone_size: -; v_call: TRBV18; cdr3_aa: CASSPSGQLSYEQYF; cdr3_nt: TGTGCCAGCTCACCAAGCGGACAGCTGTCCTACGAGCAGTACTTC
j_call: TRBJ2-2; d_call: -; clone_size: -; v_call: TRBV7-2; cdr3_aa: CASSFGAGDTGELFF; cdr3_nt: TGTGCCAGCAGCTTCGGAGCAGGGGACACCGGGGAGCTGTTTTTT
j_call: TRBJ2-1; d_call: TRBD2; clone_size: -; v_call: TRBV29-1; cdr3_aa: CSVPGLAPYNEQFF; cdr3_nt: TGCAGCGTACCTGGACTAGCGCCCTACAATGAGCAGTTCTTC
j_call: TRBJ1-2; d_call: -; clone_size: -; v_call: TRBV28; cdr3_aa: CASSFRMFHTF; cdr3_nt: TGTGCCAGCAGTTTCAGGATGTTCCACACCTTC
j_call: TRBJ1-1; d_call: -; clone_size: -; v_call: TRBV7-2; cdr3_aa: CASSLGISGDTEAFF; cdr3_nt: TGTGCCAGCAGCTTAGGGATAAGTGGGGACACTGAAGCTTTCTTT
j_call: TRBJ2-6; d_call: -; clone_size: -; v_call: TRBV28; cdr3_aa: CASSSPSTGANVLTF; cdr3_nt: TGTGCCAGCAGTTCCCCAAGTACTGGGGCCAACGTCCTGACTTTC
j_call: TRBJ2-7; d_call: -; clone_size: -; v_call: TRBV5-1; cdr3_aa: CASSAPTRTRNAEQYF; cdr3_nt: TGCGCCAGCAGCGCGCCGACTAGGACACGTAACGCCGAGCAGTACTTC
j_call: TRBJ2-1; d_call: TRBD1; clone_size: -; v_call: TRBV10-1; cdr3_aa: CASRDRAFSYNEQFF; cdr3_nt: TGCGCCAGCAGGGACAGGGCGTTCTCCTACAATGAGCAGTTCTTC
j_call: TRBJ2-5; d_call: TRBD1; clone_size: -; v_call: TRBV30; cdr3_aa: CAWSVGDRAHF; cdr3_nt: TGTGCCTGGAGTGTTGGTGACAGGGCTCACTTC
j_call: TRBJ2-5; d_call: TRBD2; clone_size: few; v_call: TRBV28; cdr3_aa: CASSPTSGKVETQYF; cdr3_nt: TGTGCCAGCAGTCCGACTAGCGGGAAAGTCGAGACCCAGTACTTC